This TCR beta chain was observed in a study of cytomegalovirus exposure and HLA in healthy donors. As for the study in general: Within an early data release were around 80 million unique TCRs drawn from HLA-typed donors. Study findings and constraints: Association with HLA alleles at 0.05 false discovery rate was found for approximately 18,000 TCR beta sequences in a later analysis. 164 TCR beta chains were listed as cytomegalovirus-associated. In a later analysis, most CMV-associated TCR beta chains appeared HLA-restricted.

On this clone: Its antigen remains unknown.

With 60 Vbeta and 13 Jbeta primers, the PCR was carried out. Clones were sequenced by immunoSEQ multiplex PCR, and TCRdb holds only the in-frame ones, with some missing. The data hold 100,000 to 150,000 clones, with around three quarters observed a single time. Germline CDR1 and CDR2: MNHNS and SASEGT. V shed 10 bases and J 2 bases; nucleotides not matched to a gene: 6. CDR3 size: 13 residues. This chain uses TRBV6-1 with TRBJ2-3, with TRBD2 matching over 7 bases. The sequence was collected from a man aged 30-40 years in good health and CMV-seropositive. Sequencing was performed on PBMCs. This CDR3 is CANRGESTDTQYF. CDR3 DNA: TGTGCCAACCGGGGGGAGTCCACAGATACGCAGTATTTT.